The 22 T cell receptor beta chains listed next were all sequenced from one sample in a study of PD-1 blockade in classical Hodgkin lymphoma. All patients experienced relapse after autologous stem cell transplantation, and brentuximab vedotin exposure was variable. Generated by immunoSEQ multiplex PCR, the TCRdb table keeps only in-frame clones and is missing some. The table lists tens of thousands of clones, around 90% of them singletons. This sample comprised peripheral blood mononuclear cells (PBMCs), obtained at baseline. All receptors derive from a human donor with classical Hodgkin lymphoma.

CDR3 DNA: TGCGCCATCTGGGGACAGGGGCAATACTCAAGGGTTTACAATGAGCAGTTCTTC. This codes for CAIWGQGQYSRVYNEQFF. The V call is TRBV4-3, the J call TRBJ2-1; 10 positions match TRBD1. V gave up 10 bases and J gave up 4 bases; unmatched junction bases: 19. CDR1 and CDR2 from the germline V gene are LGHNA and YSLEER. This CDR3 has 18 amino acids.

The rearrangement links TRBV27 to TRBJ1-5, with D unresolved. V was clipped by 4 bases and J by 1 base, with 8 bases between them. Germline-derived CDR1 and CDR2 are MNHEY and SMNVEV (reference sequence). The CDR3 has 14 amino acids. CDR3 DNA sequence: TGTGCCAGCAGTTGGCACCCCAGCAATCAGCCCCAGCATTTT. Translated: CASSWHPSNQPQHF.

J is TRBJ1-1 and V is TRBV19; perhaps TRBD1 as D (5 bases). The V gene lost 9 bases and the J gene lost 0 bases, with 11 bases spanning the gap. CDR1 and CDR2 from the germline V gene are LNHDA and SQIVND (reference sequence). This CDR3 region has 13 residues. The DNA of the CDR3 is TGTGCCAGCAGACAGTTAATGAACACTGAAGCTTTCTTT. It specifies CASRQLMNTEAFF.

The chain employs TRBV5-1 and TRBJ2-7, with 7 bases matching TRBD1. From germline, CDR1 is SGHRS and CDR2 YFSETQ. This CDR3 is 14 amino acids long. Trimming removed 3 bases from V and 3 bases from J; junction bases left unmatched: 6. For the CDR3, the DNA is TGCGCCAGCAGCTCCGGGACAGCATTCTACGAGCAGTACTTC. Its protein product is CASSSGTAFYEQYF.

As for this clone: This sample also contains other DNA sequences that code for the same CDR3. The rearrangement links TRBV28 to TRBJ2-7; unclear D gene. This CDR3 contains 11 residues. The germline gives CDR1 MDHEN, CDR2 SYDVKM. The V end lost 3 bases, the J end lost 3 bases, and 3 bases lay between the germline ends. Here the CDR3 DNA reads TGTGCCAGCAGTTTCAGCTACGAGCAGTACTTC. Amino acids: CASSFSYEQYF.

The chain couples TRBV6-5 to TRBJ1-2; 12 bases agree with TRBD1. V trimming: 6 bases; J trimming: 8 bases; junction bases outside the gene matches: 7. The CDR3 consists of 14 residues. CDR1 is MNHEY, CDR2 SVGAGI, per germline. The DNA of the CDR3 is TGTGCCAGCAGCCGAGGGGGGACAGGGGGCGGCTACACCTTC. Protein sequence: CASSRGGTGGGYTF.

The chain combines TRBV28 with TRBJ1-3, with 8 nucleotides matching TRBD1. Losses at the gene ends were 6 bases for V and 12 bases for J; bases not matched to a gene: 7. The germline V gene encodes CDR1 MDHEN and CDR2 SYDVKM. The CDR3 contains 12 residues. CDR3 amino acids: CASSLQGDHIYF. In nucleotides, the CDR3 is TGTGCCAGCAGCCTACAGGGGGACCACATATATTTT.

This chain links TRBV14 with TRBJ1-4, with a tentative D call TRBD1 (5 bases). Per germline, CDR1 SGHDN and CDR2 FVKESK. Trimming took 4 bases from V and 0 from J, leaving 9 bases between them. This CDR3 region has 15 residues. The CDR3 DNA follows: TGTGCCAGCAGCCGACAGACAGCAACTAATGAAAAACTGTTTTTT. It codes for CASSRQTATNEKLFF.

This chain links TRBV6-5 with TRBJ1-5, with D possibly being TRBD1 (6 bases). The germline V gene has CDR1 MNHEY and CDR2 SVGAGI. The CDR3 runs 15 residues. V gave up 5 bases and J gave up 0 bases, with 11 bases separating them. The CDR3 sequence: CASSRTGYSNQPQHF. CDR3 in DNA: TGTGCCAGCAGTCGTACAGGGTATAGCAATCAGCCCCAGCATTTT.

This sequence joins TRBV29-1 and TRBJ2-3; the D gene could be TRBD1 or TRBD2 (5 bases each). The CDR3 has 13 amino acids. Germline V gene data show CDR1 as SQVTM and CDR2 as ANQGSEA. Trimming took 6 bases from V and 6 from J, leaving 16 bases between them. This CDR3 is CSVETGQADTQYF. The CDR3 nucleotides are TGCAGCGTCGAGACGGGGCAAGCGGATACGCAGTATTTT.

This chain uses TRBV25-1 with TRBJ2-1; D is possibly TRBD2 (7 bases). Germline V gene sequence: CDR1 MGHDK, CDR2 SYGVNS. The CDR3 extends over 15 amino acids. V was shortened by 10 bases and J by 5 bases, with 21 bases between the two germline ends. CDR3 coding DNA: TGTGCCACCCCGAAGGGGGGGGGCGAAGACAATGAGCAGTTCTTC. This codes for CATPKGGGEDNEQFF.

J is TRBJ1-2 and V is TRBV2; D ambiguous. Germline CDR1 and CDR2: SNHLY and FYNNEI. V was shortened by 0 bases and J by 3 bases, with 11 bases between the two germline ends. The CDR3 totals 15 residues. The CDR3: CASSEAGNGYYGYTF. In nucleotides, the CDR3 is TGTGCCAGCAGTGAAGCGGGGAATGGGTACTATGGCTACACCTTC.

The V gene is TRBV28, the J gene TRBJ1-1; D possibly corresponds to TRBD1 (6 bases). There are 13 residues in the CDR3. CDR1 is MDHEN, CDR2 SYDVKM, per germline. Trimming cost V 5 bases and J 8 bases, with 15 bases left between them. The CDR3 is CASSPDRFPEAFF. The CDR3, as DNA: TGTGCCAGCAGTCCGGACAGATTCCCCGAAGCTTTCTTT.

The V and J genes are TRBV4-2 and TRBJ2-7, with 9 bases aligning to TRBD2. The CDR3 covers 18 residues. The germline gives CDR1 LGHNA, CDR2 YNFKEQ. J lost 0 bases, V lost 0 bases, and 9 bases had no gene match. The CDR3 here is CASSQEADPSGNSYEQYF. Written as DNA, the CDR3 is TGTGCCAGCAGCCAAGAGGCAGATCCTAGCGGGAACTCCTACGAGCAGTACTTC.

V usage is TRBV19 and J usage is TRBJ1-5; no clear D gene. Per the germline V gene, CDR1 is LNHDA and CDR2 is SQIVND (reference sequence). Trimming took 4 bases from V and 0 from J, leaving 10 bases between them. The CDR3 is 15 residues long. CDR3 sequence: CASSTDAYSNQPQHF. In DNA, the CDR3 is TGTGCCAGTAGTACGGATGCCTATAGCAATCAGCCCCAGCATTTT.

V usage is TRBV25-1 and J usage is TRBJ1-5; TRBD1 agrees at 8 bases. The CDR3 runs 15 residues. Germline V gene data show CDR1 as MGHDK and CDR2 as SYGVNS. J gave up 5 bases and V 6 bases, and 9 bases lay outside the gene matches. The CDR3 nucleotides read TGTGCCAGCAGGAGTGGGTCAGGGGGCTATCAGCCCCAGCATTTT. It encodes CASRSGSGGYQPQHF.

This chain connects TRBV27 to TRBJ2-3; 8 positions match TRBD2. Per the germline V gene, CDR1 is MNHEY and CDR2 is SMNVEV (reference sequence). This CDR3 comprises 14 residues. Trimming at V came to 5 bases and at J to 6 bases, leaving 7 bases not matched to a gene. DNA of the CDR3: TGTGCCAGCAGTCCCGGACTAGCTTTGGATACGCAGTATTTT. It codes for CASSPGLALDTQYF.

The chain joins TRBV6-5 to TRBJ2-7; 7 bases map to TRBD1. The V segment lost 0 bases and the J segment 1 base; nucleotides outside the gene matches: 3. The V gene's germline CDR1 is MNHEY and CDR2 SVGAGI. The CDR3 has 15 residues. CDR3 sequence reads: CASSYSGTASYEQYF. CDR3 coding DNA: TGTGCCAGCAGTTACTCAGGGACAGCATCCTACGAGCAGTACTTC.

The chain employs TRBV29-1 and TRBJ2-1; 7 nucleotides match TRBD2. The V and J ends lost 4 bases and 1 base, in that order; junction bases with no gene match: 16. The CDR3 contains 18 residues. The germline gives CDR1 SQVTM, CDR2 ANQGSEA. The chain's CDR3 is CSVVGGSSVQRSYNEQFF. The CDR3 bases are TGCAGCGTTGTTGGCGGGAGTTCTGTGCAAAGGTCCTACAATGAGCAGTTCTTC.

This clone occurred once. J is TRBJ1-1 and V is TRBV18; D is uncertain. This CDR3 has 11 amino acids. Germline V gives CDR1 KGHSH, CDR2 LQKENI. The V end lost 4 bases, the J end lost 14 bases, and 14 bases lay between the germline ends. Written as DNA, the CDR3 is TGTGCCAGCTCACTACGCACAACCCAGTTCTTT. Encoded protein: CASSLRTTQFF.

The chain recombines TRBV7-2 with TRBJ2-2; tentative D call: TRBD1 (6 bases). Germline CDR1 is SGHTA and CDR2 is FQGNSA. The length of the CDR3 is 15 residues. The germline V and J ends were trimmed by 6 bases and 5 bases, with 16 bases remaining between them. CDR3 coding DNA: TGTGCCAGCAGTTTTTCCTCAGGGGCGACCGGGGAGCTGTTTTTT. It translates to CASSFSSGATGELFF.

The CDR3 region has the DNA TGTGCCTGGAGCCTCTGGGGGGATGAGCAGTTCTTC. Its protein product is CAWSLWGDEQFF. The chain has TRBV30 and TRBJ2-1; TRBD2 might be the D (6 bases). CDR3 length: 12 amino acids. The V gene lost 3 bases and the J gene lost 8 bases, with 11 bases spanning the gap. Per the germline V gene, CDR1 is GTSNPN and CDR2 is SVGIG (reference sequence).